This TCR beta chain comes out of a study of T cells after yellow fever vaccination. The CDR3 length is 15 residues. Germline V gene lookup returns CDR1 SGHTS and CDR2 YDEGEE. The J segment lost 4 bases and the V segment lost 0 bases, leaving 6 bases of the junction unmatched. The 5'RACE template-switching step produced TCR cDNA and added a universal primer site and UMIs. Via MiXCR, TCRdb re-called the 5' RACE reads, giving one row per CDR3 protein. The sample lists roughly 110,000 distinct CDR3 sequences; roughly 8.4% were seen once. General observations from the study: Among primary-vaccination clones, most reappeared after the booster, at 96% for CD4 and around 90% for CD8.

Ten or more counts support this clonotype. Its specificity is not known. The sample here was CD8+ T cells sorted from PBMCs, taken 45 days after the yellow fever booster vaccination. The sequence derives from a man between 25 and 39 years old who received the YFV17D yellow fever vaccine. The gene calls are TRBV5-8 and TRBJ2-7, with 8 bases that match TRBD1. The CDR3 sequence: CASSLAPRGRYEQYF. As DNA, the CDR3 is TGTGCCAGCAGCTTGGCACCCAGGGGGCGATACGAGCAGTACTTC.